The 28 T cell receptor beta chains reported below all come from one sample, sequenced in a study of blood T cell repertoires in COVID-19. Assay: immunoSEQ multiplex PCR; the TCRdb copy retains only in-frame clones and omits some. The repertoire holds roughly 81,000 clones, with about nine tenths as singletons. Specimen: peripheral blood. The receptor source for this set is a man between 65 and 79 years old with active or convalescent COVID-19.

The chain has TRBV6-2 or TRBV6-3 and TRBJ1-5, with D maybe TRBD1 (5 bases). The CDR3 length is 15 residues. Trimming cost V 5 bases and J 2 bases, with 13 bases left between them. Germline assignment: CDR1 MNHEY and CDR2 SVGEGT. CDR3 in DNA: TGTGCCAGCAGTACCGGGGGAAGGGGCAATCAGCCCCAGCATTTT. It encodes CASSTGGRGNQPQHF.

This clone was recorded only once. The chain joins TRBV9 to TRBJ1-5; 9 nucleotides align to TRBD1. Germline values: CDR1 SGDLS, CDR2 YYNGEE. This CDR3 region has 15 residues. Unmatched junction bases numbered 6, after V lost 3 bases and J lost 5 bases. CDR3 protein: CASSGGDRDHQPQHF. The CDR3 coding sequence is TGTGCCAGCAGCGGAGGGGACAGGGACCATCAGCCCCAGCATTTT.

The chain's CDR3 is CASSQGGTVSYEQYF. The CDR3 coding sequence is TGTGCCAGCAGCCAAGGGGGGACAGTCTCCTACGAGCAGTACTTC. V is TRBV7-2 and J is TRBJ2-7; D may be TRBD1 (7 bases). The V end was cut by 5 bases, the J end by 0 bases, with 14 bases between. The CDR3 spans 15 residues. CDR1 is SGHTA, CDR2 FQGNSA, per germline.

The CDR3 here is CASSLGPGGPNSPLHF. The CDR3, as DNA: TGTGCCAGCAGCCTCGGTCCGGGGGGGCCTAATTCACCCCTCCACTTT. The rearrangement uses TRBV3-1 (or the pseudogene TRBV3-2) and TRBJ1-6; a possible D gene is TRBD1 (6 bases). The germline gives CDR1 LGHDT, CDR2 YNNKEL (reference sequence). The V gene lost 4 bases and the J gene lost 6 bases, with 16 bases spanning the gap. There are 16 residues in the CDR3.

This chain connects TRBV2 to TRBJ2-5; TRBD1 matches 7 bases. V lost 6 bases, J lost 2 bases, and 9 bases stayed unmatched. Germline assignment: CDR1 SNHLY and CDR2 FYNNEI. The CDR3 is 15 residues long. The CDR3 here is CASRETGVRQETQYF. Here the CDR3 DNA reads TGTGCCAGCAGGGAAACAGGGGTACGACAAGAGACCCAGTACTTC. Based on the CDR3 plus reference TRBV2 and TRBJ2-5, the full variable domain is EPEVTQTPSHQVTQMGQEVILRCVPISNHLYFYWYRQILGQKVEFLVSFYNNEISEKSEIFDDQFSVERPDGSNFTLKIRSTKLEDSAMYFCASRETGVRQETQYFGPGTRLLVL.

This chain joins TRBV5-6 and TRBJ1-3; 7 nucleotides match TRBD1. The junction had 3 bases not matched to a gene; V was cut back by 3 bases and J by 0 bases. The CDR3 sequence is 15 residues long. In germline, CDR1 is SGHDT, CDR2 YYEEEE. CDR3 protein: CASSWDRASGNTIYF. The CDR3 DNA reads TGTGCCAGCAGCTGGGACAGAGCCTCTGGAAACACCATATATTTT. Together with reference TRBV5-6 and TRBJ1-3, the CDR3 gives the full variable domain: DAGVTQSPTHLIKTRGQQVTLRCSPKSGHDTVSWYQQALGQGPQFIFQYYEEEERQRGNFPDRFSGHQFPNYSSELNVNALLLGDSALYLCASSWDRASGNTIYFGEGSWLTVV.

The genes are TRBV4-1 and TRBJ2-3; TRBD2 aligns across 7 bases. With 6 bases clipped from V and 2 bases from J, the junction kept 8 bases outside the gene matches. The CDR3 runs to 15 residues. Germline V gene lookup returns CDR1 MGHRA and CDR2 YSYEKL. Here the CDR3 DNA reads TGCGCCAGCAGTTCCCTAGCGGCCCTCACAGATACGCAGTATTTT. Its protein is CASSSLAALTDTQYF.

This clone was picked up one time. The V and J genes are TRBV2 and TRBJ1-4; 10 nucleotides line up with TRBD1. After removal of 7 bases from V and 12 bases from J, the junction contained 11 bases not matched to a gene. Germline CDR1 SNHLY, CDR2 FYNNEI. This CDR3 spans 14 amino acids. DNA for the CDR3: TGTGCCAGCAAACCCGGGACAGGGGCAAGGGAACTGTTTTTT. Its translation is CASKPGTGARELFF.

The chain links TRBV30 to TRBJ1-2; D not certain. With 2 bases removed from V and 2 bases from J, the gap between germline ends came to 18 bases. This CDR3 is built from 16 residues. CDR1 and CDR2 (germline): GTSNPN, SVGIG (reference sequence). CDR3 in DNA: TGTGCCTGGAGTTTCCCGGGAACCGGCTCCAACTATGGCTACACCTTC. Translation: CAWSFPGTGSNYGYTF.

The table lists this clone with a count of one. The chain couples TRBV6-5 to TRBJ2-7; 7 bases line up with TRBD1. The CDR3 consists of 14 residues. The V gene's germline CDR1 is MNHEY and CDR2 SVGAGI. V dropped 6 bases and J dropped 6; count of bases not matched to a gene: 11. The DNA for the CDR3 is TGTGCCAGCAGCCGCCGCGACAGGGTATTCGAGCAGTACTTC. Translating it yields CASSRRDRVFEQYF.

DNA of the CDR3: TGTGCCACCACTAGCGGGGGGGACAGCACAGATACGCAGTATTTT. As protein: CATTSGGDSTDTQYF. The chain uses TRBV5-4 and TRBJ2-3; 13 bases match TRBD2. J was trimmed by 0 bases and V by 9 bases; bases with no gene match: 4. Germline V gene sequence: CDR1 SGHNT, CDR2 YYREEE (reference sequence). The CDR3 loop spans 15 amino acids. The full variable domain, with the rest looked up from reference TRBV5-4 and TRBJ2-3, is ETGVTQSPTHLIKTRGQQVTLRCSSQSGHNTVSWYQQALGQGPQFIFQYYREEENGRGNFPPRFSGLQFPNYSSELNVNALELDDSALYLCATTSGGDSTDTQYFGPGTRLTVL.

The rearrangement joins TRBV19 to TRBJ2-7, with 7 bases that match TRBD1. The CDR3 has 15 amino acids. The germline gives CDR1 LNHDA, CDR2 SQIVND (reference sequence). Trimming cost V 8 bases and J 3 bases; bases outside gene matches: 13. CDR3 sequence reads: CASRRQGSGGYEQYF. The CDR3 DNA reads TGTGCCAGTCGGAGACAGGGTTCAGGTGGCTACGAGCAGTACTTC.

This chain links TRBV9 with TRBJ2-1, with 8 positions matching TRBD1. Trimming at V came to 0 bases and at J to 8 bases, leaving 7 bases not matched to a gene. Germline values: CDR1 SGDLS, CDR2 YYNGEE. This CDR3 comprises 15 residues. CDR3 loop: CASSVGARGLDEQFF. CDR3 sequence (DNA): TGTGCCAGCAGCGTAGGTGCCAGGGGGCTGGATGAGCAGTTCTTC.

This CDR3 is CATSTRVSTDTQYF. For the CDR3, the DNA is TGTGCCACCAGTACTAGGGTTAGCACAGATACGCAGTATTTT. The rearrangement uses TRBV24-1 and TRBJ2-3; perhaps TRBD2 as D (5 bases). Trimming pared 6 bases from V and 0 bases from J, leaving 9 bases between. This CDR3 comprises 14 residues. In germline, CDR1 is KGHDR, CDR2 SFDVKD.

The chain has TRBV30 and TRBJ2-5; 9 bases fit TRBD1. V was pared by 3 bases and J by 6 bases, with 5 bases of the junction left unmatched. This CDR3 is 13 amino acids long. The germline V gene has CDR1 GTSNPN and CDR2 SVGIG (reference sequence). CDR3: CAWRGTGTKTQYF. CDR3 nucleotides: TGTGCCTGGAGGGGGACAGGGACGAAGACCCAGTACTTC. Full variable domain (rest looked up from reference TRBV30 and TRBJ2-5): SQTIHQWPATLVQPVGSPLSLECTVEGTSNPNLYWYRQAAGRGLQLLFYSVGIGQISSEVPQNLSASRPQDRQFILSSKKLLLSDSGFYLCAWRGTGTKTQYFGPGTRLLVL.

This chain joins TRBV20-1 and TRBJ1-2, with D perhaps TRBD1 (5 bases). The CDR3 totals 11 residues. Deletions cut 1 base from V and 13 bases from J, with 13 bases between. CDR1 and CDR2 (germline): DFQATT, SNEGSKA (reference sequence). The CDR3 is CSARGMGLVTF. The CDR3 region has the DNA TGCAGTGCTAGAGGGATGGGACTGGTCACCTTC.

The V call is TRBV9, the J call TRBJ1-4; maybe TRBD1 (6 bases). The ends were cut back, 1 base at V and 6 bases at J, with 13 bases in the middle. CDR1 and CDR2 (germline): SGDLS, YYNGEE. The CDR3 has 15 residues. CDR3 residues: CASSVTPGAYEKLFF. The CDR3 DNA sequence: TGTGCCAGCAGCGTAACCCCAGGGGCTTATGAAAAACTGTTTTTT. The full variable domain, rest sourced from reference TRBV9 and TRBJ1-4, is DSGVTQTPKHLITATGQRVTLRCSPRSGDLSVYWYQQSLDQGLQFLIQYYNGEERAKGNILERFSAQQFPDLHSELNLSSLELGDSALYFCASSVTPGAYEKLFFGSGTQLSVL.

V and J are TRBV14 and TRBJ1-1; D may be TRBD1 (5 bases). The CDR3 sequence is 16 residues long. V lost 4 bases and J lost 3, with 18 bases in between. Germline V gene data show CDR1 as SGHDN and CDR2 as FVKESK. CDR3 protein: CASSRRFQAGDTEAFF. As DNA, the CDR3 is TGTGCCAGCAGCCGGAGGTTCCAGGCGGGGGACACTGAAGCTTTCTTT.

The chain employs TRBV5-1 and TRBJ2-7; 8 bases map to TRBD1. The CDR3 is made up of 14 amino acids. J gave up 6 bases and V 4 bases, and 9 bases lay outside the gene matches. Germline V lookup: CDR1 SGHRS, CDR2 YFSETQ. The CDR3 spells CASSQRGQGGEQYF. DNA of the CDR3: TGCGCCAGCAGCCAACGCGGACAGGGAGGCGAGCAGTACTTC. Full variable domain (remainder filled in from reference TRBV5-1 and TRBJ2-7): KAGVTQTPRYLIKTRGQQVTLSCSPISGHRSVSWYQQTPGQGLQFLFEYFSETQRNKGNFPGRFSGRQFSNSRSEMNVSTLELGDSALYLCASSQRGQGGEQYFGPGTRLTVT.

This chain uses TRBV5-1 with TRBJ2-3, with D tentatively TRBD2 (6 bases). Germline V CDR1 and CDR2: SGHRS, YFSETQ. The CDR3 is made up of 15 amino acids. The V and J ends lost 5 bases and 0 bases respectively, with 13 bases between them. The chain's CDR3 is CASRTLATSTDTQYF. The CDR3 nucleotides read TGCGCCAGCAGAACTCTAGCGACTAGCACAGATACGCAGTATTTT. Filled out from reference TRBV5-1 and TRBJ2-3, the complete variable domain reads KAGVTQTPRYLIKTRGQQVTLSCSPISGHRSVSWYQQTPGQGLQFLFEYFSETQRNKGNFPGRFSGRQFSNSRSEMNVSTLELGDSALYLCASRTLATSTDTQYFGPGTRLTVL.

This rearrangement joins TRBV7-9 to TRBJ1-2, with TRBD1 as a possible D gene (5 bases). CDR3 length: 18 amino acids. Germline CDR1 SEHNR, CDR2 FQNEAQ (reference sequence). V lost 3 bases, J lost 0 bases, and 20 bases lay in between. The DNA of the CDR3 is TGTGCCAGCAGCTTCGGCATGAAGACCGGGACTTCTAACTATGGCTACACCTTC. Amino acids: CASSFGMKTGTSNYGYTF.

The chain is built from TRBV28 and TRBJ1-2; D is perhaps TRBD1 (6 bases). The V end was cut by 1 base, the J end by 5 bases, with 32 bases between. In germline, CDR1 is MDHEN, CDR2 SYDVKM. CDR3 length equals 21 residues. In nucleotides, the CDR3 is TGTGCCAGCAGTTTATTAGTGGAACCTACAGGTGGGGGCCCTACCGGGTATGGCTACACCTTC. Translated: CASSLLVEPTGGGPTGYGYTF.

The CDR3: CASSQDRTTTRNIQYF. Written as DNA, the CDR3 is TGTGCCAGCAGCCAAGATCGGACAACCACACGGAACATTCAGTACTTC. The genes are TRBV3-1 (or the pseudogene TRBV3-2) and TRBJ2-4, with a tentative D call TRBD1 (5 bases). From germline, CDR1 is LGHDT and CDR2 YNNKEL (reference sequence). CDR3 length: 16 residues. The V end lost 0 bases, the J end lost 7 bases, and 16 bases lay between the germline ends.

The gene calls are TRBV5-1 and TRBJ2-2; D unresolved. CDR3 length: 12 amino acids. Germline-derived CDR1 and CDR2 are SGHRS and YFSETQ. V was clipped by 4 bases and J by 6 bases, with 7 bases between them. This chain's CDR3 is CASSNPAGELFF. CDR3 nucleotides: TGCGCCAGCAGCAACCCAGCCGGGGAGCTGTTTTTT.

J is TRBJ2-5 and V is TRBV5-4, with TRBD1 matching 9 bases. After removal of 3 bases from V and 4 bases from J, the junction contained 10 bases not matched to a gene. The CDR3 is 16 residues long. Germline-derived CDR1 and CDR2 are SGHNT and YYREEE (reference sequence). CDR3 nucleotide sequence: TGTGCCAGCAGCTCGGCGGACAGGGGTGGAACAGAGACCCAGTACTTC. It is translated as CASSSADRGGTETQYF.

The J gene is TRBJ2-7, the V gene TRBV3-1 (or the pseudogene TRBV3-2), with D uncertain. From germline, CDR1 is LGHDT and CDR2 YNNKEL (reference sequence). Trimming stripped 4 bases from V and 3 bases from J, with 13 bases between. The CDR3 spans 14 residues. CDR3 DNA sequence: TGTGCCAGCAGCCTTAAGCCGTATAACTACGAGCAGTACTTC. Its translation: CASSLKPYNYEQYF.

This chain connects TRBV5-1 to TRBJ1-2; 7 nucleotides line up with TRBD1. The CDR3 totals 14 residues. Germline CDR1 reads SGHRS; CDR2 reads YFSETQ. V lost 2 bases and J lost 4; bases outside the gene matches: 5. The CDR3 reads CASSFTGEGYGYTF. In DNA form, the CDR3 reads TGCGCCAGCAGCTTCACAGGGGAAGGCTATGGCTACACCTTC.

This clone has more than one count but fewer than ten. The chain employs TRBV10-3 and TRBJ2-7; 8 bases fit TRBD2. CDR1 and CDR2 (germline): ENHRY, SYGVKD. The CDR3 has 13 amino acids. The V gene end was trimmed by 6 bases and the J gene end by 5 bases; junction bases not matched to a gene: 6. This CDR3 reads CAIRLSGGDEQYF. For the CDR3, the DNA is TGTGCCATCAGACTCTCGGGAGGGGACGAGCAGTACTTC.